This T cell receptor (beta chain) is from a study of T cell responses to AZD1222 COVID-19 vaccine. Study-level background: It was second doses at about 4 or about 12 weeks that were pooled.

Study-wide results and limits: Reports say nearly half of spike-specific TCRs go after unmutated variant regions.

This clone was recorded once. The antigen is not known. This table comes from immunoSEQ multiplex PCR, and its TCRdb copy is limited to in-frame clones, with some not included. In the table there are roughly 140,000 clones, 89% of which are singletons. The sample was peripheral blood, taken on day 0 of AZD1222 vaccination. The clonotype comes from an adult in good health.

CDR3 region: CASSRDNFYEQYF. CDR3 bases: TGTGCCAGCAGCCGGGACAACTTCTACGAGCAGTACTTC. This rearrangement joins TRBV12-3 or TRBV12-4 to TRBJ2-7; the D gene is possibly TRBD1 (6 bases). The CDR3 is 13 residues long. V was pared by 6 bases and J by 3 bases, with 12 bases between.